The 25 T cell receptor beta chains below come from one sample, sequenced in a study of TIL therapy for anti-PD-1-resistant metastatic lung cancer. Time point noted: pre-treatment sample, taken before nivolumab and TIL therapy. Pleural nodules or supraclavicular lymph nodes made up most of the excised metastases sampled. Sequencing used immunoSEQ v3. TCRdb keeps only in-frame clones here, not all; method: immunoSEQ multiplex PCR. Of approximately 87,000 clones detected, about three fifths appear once; the ten largest clones hold 10% to 11%. This sample comprised tumor tissue, obtained at baseline. These receptors were taken from a person aged 30 to 80 with non-small cell lung cancer.

V gene TRBV6-5 combines with J gene TRBJ1-2, with TRBD1 matching over 7 bases. The CDR3 runs 15 residues. Germline CDR1 MNHEY, CDR2 SVGAGI. V lost 2 bases, J lost 4 bases, and 7 bases stayed unmatched. The CDR3 region is CASSYSRGQLYGYTF. The CDR3 DNA is TGTGCCAGCAGTTACAGCAGGGGACAGCTCTATGGCTACACCTTC.

The rearrangement uses TRBV9 and TRBJ2-4; D ambiguous. CDR3 length: 14 residues. Trimming took 4 bases from V and 1 from J, leaving 9 bases between them. Germline V gene data show CDR1 as SGDLS and CDR2 as YYNGEE. The DNA for the CDR3 is TGTGCCAGCAGCCCCTCCCGCGCCAAAAACATTCAGTACTTC. It specifies CASSPSRAKNIQYF.

This sequence joins TRBV5-1 and TRBJ2-3; 8 bases line up with TRBD1. This CDR3 comprises 16 residues. Germline CDR1 reads SGHRS; CDR2 reads YFSETQ. V dropped 4 bases and J dropped 1; count of bases not matched to a gene: 8. CDR3 nucleotides: TGCGCCAGCAGCAAAAGACAGACAGGGGGCACAGATACGCAGTATTTT. Amino acid sequence: CASSKRQTGGTDTQYF.

V usage is TRBV19 and J usage is TRBJ2-1, with D unclear. There are 14 residues in the CDR3. Germline assignment: CDR1 LNHDA and CDR2 SQIVND (reference sequence). The V end was cut by 5 bases, the J end by 7 bases, with 15 bases between. CDR3 sequence: CASSVVSAQNEQFF. DNA of the CDR3: TGTGCCAGTAGTGTCGTCTCCGCCCAGAATGAGCAGTTCTTC.

The table lists this clone with a count of one. The V and J genes are TRBV5-1 and TRBJ2-1; D is unclear. CDR3 length: 13 residues. Germline CDR1 SGHRS, CDR2 YFSETQ. V was shortened by 6 bases and J by 0 bases, with 7 bases between the two germline ends. The CDR3, as DNA: TGCGCCAGCACTGGCGTCTCCTACAATGAGCAGTTCTTC. Encoded protein: CASTGVSYNEQFF.

The chain is built from TRBV5-6 and TRBJ2-7, with 7 bases aligning to TRBD1. V lost 3 bases and J lost 3; bases outside the gene matches: 9. The CDR3 runs 15 residues. The V gene's germline CDR1 is SGHDT and CDR2 YYEEEE. The DNA of the CDR3 is TGTGCCAGCAGCTCCGTCCGGGACAGCGACTACGAGCAGTACTTC. This gives the protein CASSSVRDSDYEQYF.

This chain uses TRBV28 with TRBJ1-2; 10 bases are a match to TRBD1. V lost 10 bases to trimming and J lost 1 base; unmatched junction nucleotides: 6. The CDR3 totals 14 residues. The germline V gene encodes CDR1 MDHEN and CDR2 SYDVKM. The CDR3 DNA reads TGTGCCATCACCGGGACAGGGGATAACTATGGCTACACCTTC. Residues: CAITGTGDNYGYTF.

DNA for the CDR3: TGTGCCAGCACCCAGGGGGGAGGGAGGGTTTACAATGAGCAGTTCTTC. As protein: CASTQGGGRVYNEQFF. This chain connects TRBV7-8 to TRBJ2-1; perhaps D is TRBD1 or TRBD2 (7 bases each). CDR3 length: 16 amino acids. The germline V and J ends were trimmed by 7 bases and 4 bases, with 20 bases remaining between them. CDR1 is SGHVS and CDR2 is FQNEAQ in the germline V gene.

This rearrangement joins TRBV6-1 to TRBJ1-2; D unresolved. Germline-derived CDR1 and CDR2 are MNHNS and SASEGT. Deletions cut 2 bases from V and 1 base from J, with 5 bases between. This CDR3 has 13 amino acids. As DNA, the CDR3 is TGTGCCAGCAGTGAAAAGGGTAACTATGGCTACACCTTC. It encodes CASSEKGNYGYTF.

This sequence joins TRBV6-5 and TRBJ2-5; 7 bases align to TRBD1. Losses at the gene ends were 7 bases for V and 9 bases for J; bases not matched to a gene: 14. The CDR3 contains 14 residues. Germline CDR1 reads MNHEY; CDR2 reads SVGAGI. In DNA, the CDR3 is TGTGCCAGCATGGGGACAGAACCCTCCGGGGCCCAGTACTTC. Translated: CASMGTEPSGAQYF.

In this sample, this clone turned up many times. This rearrangement joins TRBV6-5 to TRBJ2-5; D call uncertain. The CDR3 is 12 residues long. Trimming stripped 7 bases from V and 3 bases from J, with 9 bases between. From germline, CDR1 is MNHEY and CDR2 SVGAGI. CDR3 sequence: CASTGEEETQYF. The CDR3 nucleotides are TGTGCCAGCACTGGTGAGGAAGAGACCCAGTACTTC.

This clone has a handful of counts. The gene calls are TRBV14 and TRBJ2-2, with unresolved D. CDR3 length: 19 residues. With 0 bases removed from V and 0 bases from J, the gap between germline ends came to 17 bases. In germline, CDR1 is SGHDN, CDR2 FVKESK. The CDR3 region is CASSQDRSVAVTNTGELFF. The CDR3 DNA sequence: TGTGCCAGCAGCCAAGATCGGTCTGTGGCAGTAACGAACACCGGGGAGCTGTTTTTT.

The genes are TRBV7-8 and TRBJ2-7; D remains unclear. V was trimmed by 3 bases and J by 2 bases, leaving 11 bases between them. Germline V CDR1 and CDR2: SGHVS, FQNEAQ. The CDR3 has 14 residues. Here the CDR3 reads CASSFSGTTYEQYF. DNA of the CDR3: TGTGCCAGCAGCTTTTCCGGTACCACCTACGAGCAGTACTTC.

The chain joins TRBV14 to TRBJ2-5, with 12 bases that match TRBD1. V shed 4 bases, J shed 2 bases, and the junction held 11 bases outside the gene matches. From germline, CDR1 is SGHDN and CDR2 FVKESK. This CDR3 has 18 amino acids. The CDR3 DNA is TGTGCCAGCAGCCTCGGGACAGGGGGCCTAAGGAGTCAAGAGACCCAGTACTTC. It specifies CASSLGTGGLRSQETQYF. The full variable domain, its missing parts supplied by reference TRBV14 and TRBJ2-5, is EAGVTQFPSHSVIEKGQTVTLRCDPISGHDNLYWYRRVMGKEIKFLLHFVKESKQDESGMPNNRFLAERTGGTYSTLKVQPAELEDSGVYFCASSLGTGGLRSQETQYFGPGTRLLVL.

The CDR3 coding sequence is TGTGCCAGCAGCTTAGCCCTACATTTAGAGACCCAGTACTTC. As protein: CASSLALHLETQYF. V and J are TRBV11-2 and TRBJ2-5, with D hard to call. Trimming pared 1 base from V and 4 bases from J, leaving 10 bases between. Germline V gives CDR1 SGHAT, CDR2 FQNNGV. The length of the CDR3 is 14 residues.

This chain links TRBV28 with TRBJ2-6; D call uncertain. Per the germline V gene, CDR1 is MDHEN and CDR2 is SYDVKM. The V end lost 4 bases, the J end lost 0 bases, and 4 bases lay between the germline ends. This CDR3 spans 14 amino acids. The CDR3 protein is CASSYFSGANVLTF. The CDR3 DNA follows: TGTGCCAGCAGTTATTTCTCTGGGGCCAACGTCCTGACTTTC.

This sequence joins TRBV5-1 and TRBJ2-7, with D possibly TRBD1 on 5 matching bases. Germline-derived CDR1 and CDR2 are SGHRS and YFSETQ. This CDR3 contains 13 residues. V was cut by 2 bases and J by 6 bases, with 12 bases left in between. DNA for the CDR3: TGCGCCAGCAGCTTTGGGCAGGGTGCCGAGCAGTACTTC. Translation gives CASSFGQGAEQYF.

The sample holds a few counts of this clone. The chain employs TRBV6-5 and TRBJ1-2; D ambiguous. Germline CDR1 MNHEY, CDR2 SVGAGI. V lost 1 base, J lost 9 bases, and 12 bases lay in between. The CDR3 extends over 13 amino acids. CDR3 protein: CASSYFRRESYTF. As DNA, the CDR3 is TGTGCCAGCAGTTACTTCCGCCGAGAGAGCTACACCTTC.

The chain uses TRBV18 and TRBJ2-7; 7 bases align to TRBD1. The CDR3 totals 15 residues. Trimming took 3 bases from V and 5 from J; bases not matched to a gene: 10. Germline V gene lookup returns CDR1 KGHSH and CDR2 LQKENI. CDR3 protein: CASSPFRQGHDEQYF. The CDR3 DNA is TGTGCCAGCTCACCTTTCCGACAGGGCCACGACGAGCAGTACTTC.

The chain is built from TRBV4-2 and TRBJ2-2, with 9 bases matching TRBD1. CDR1 is LGHNA, CDR2 YNFKEQ, per germline. Losses at the gene ends were 3 bases for V and 6 bases for J; bases not matched to a gene: 5. CDR3 size: 15 residues. The CDR3 region is CASSQAGTGSGELFF. The CDR3 DNA reads TGTGCCAGCAGCCAGGCCGGGACAGGGTCCGGGGAGCTGTTTTTT.

The genes are TRBV24-1 and TRBJ1-2, with unresolved D. Germline loops: CDR1 KGHDR, CDR2 SFDVKD. CDR3 size: 13 residues. V was cut by 3 bases and J by 4 bases, with 8 bases left in between. This CDR3 is CATSDVTTYGYTF. CDR3 nucleotide sequence: TGTGCCACCAGTGATGTGACAACCTATGGCTACACCTTC.

The chain employs TRBV5-5 and TRBJ1-2, with TRBD1 identical over 7 bases. This CDR3 region has 16 residues. The germline gives CDR1 SGHKS, CDR2 YYEKEE (reference sequence). The V gene end was trimmed by 2 bases and the J gene end by 0 bases; junction bases not matched to a gene: 7. The CDR3: CASSLGTARPNYGYTF. CDR3 DNA sequence: TGTGCCAGCAGCTTAGGGACAGCCCGTCCTAACTATGGCTACACCTTC.

The V call is TRBV6-5, the J call TRBJ2-7; tentative D call: TRBD2 (6 bases). The germline V gene encodes CDR1 MNHEY and CDR2 SVGAGI. The CDR3 runs to 14 residues. V was shortened by 0 bases and J by 0 bases, with 6 bases between the two germline ends. CDR3 in amino acids: CASSYSGGSYEQYF. The CDR3 nucleotides are TGTGCCAGCAGTTACTCGGGGGGCTCCTACGAGCAGTACTTC.

The CDR3 loop reads CASSFGGGDTGELFF. The CDR3 region has the DNA TGCGCCAGCAGCTTTGGAGGGGGCGACACCGGGGAGCTGTTTTTT. The genes are TRBV5-1 and TRBJ2-2; TRBD1 is a possible D gene (7 bases). V was shortened by 2 bases and J by 3 bases, with 11 bases between the two germline ends. Germline lookup yields CDR1 SGHRS and CDR2 YFSETQ. The CDR3 runs 15 residues.

The chain carries TRBV7-9 and TRBJ1-6; 9 bases line up with TRBD1. This CDR3 region has 15 residues. Germline V CDR1 and CDR2: SEHNR, FQNEAQ (reference sequence). After removal of 5 bases from V and 9 bases from J, the junction contained 8 bases not matched to a gene. CDR3 coding DNA: TGTGCCAGCAGCCCTCGACAGGGGGGGGGTTCACCCCTCCACTTT. Translation gives CASSPRQGGGSPLHF.